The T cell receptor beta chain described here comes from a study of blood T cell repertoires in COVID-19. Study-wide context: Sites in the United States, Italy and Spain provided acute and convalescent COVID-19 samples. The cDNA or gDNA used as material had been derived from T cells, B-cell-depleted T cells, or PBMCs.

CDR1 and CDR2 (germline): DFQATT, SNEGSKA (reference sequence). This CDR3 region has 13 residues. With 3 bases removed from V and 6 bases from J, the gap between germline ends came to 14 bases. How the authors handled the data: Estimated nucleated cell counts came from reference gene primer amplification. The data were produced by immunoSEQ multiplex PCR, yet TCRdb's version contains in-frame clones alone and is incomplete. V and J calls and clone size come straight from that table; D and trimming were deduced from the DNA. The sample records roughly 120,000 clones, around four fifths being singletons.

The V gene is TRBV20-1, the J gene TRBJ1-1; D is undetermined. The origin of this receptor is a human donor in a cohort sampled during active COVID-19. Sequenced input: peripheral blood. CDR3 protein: CSASDPSISEAFF. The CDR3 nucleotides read TGCAGTGCTAGTGATCCCAGTATTTCTGAAGCTTTCTTT.